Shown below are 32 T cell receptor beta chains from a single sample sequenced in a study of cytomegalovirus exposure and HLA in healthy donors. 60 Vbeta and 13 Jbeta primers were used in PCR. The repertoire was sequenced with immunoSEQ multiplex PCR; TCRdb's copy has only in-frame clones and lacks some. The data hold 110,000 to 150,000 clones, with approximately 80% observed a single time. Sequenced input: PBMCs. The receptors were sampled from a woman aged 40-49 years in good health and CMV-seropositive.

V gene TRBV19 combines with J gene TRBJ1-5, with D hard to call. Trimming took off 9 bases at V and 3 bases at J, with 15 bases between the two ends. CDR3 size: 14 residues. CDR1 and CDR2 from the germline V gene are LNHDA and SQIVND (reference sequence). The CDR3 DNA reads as TGTGCCAGCGGGGATCGGTTCGTCAATCAGCCCCAGCATTTT. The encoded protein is CASGDRFVNQPQHF. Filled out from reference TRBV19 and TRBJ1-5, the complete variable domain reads DGGITQSPKYLFRKEGQNVTLSCEQNLNHDAMYWYRQDPGQGLRLIYYSQIVNDFQKGDIAEGYSVSREKKESFPLTVTSAQKNPTAFYLCASGDRFVNQPQHFGDGTRLSIL.

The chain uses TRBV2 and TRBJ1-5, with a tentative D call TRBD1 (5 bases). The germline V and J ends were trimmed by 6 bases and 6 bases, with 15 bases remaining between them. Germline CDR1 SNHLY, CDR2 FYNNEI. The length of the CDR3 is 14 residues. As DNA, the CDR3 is TGTGCCAGCAGCAGCAGGGAAGGGATTCAGCCCCAGCATTTT. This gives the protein CASSSREGIQPQHF.

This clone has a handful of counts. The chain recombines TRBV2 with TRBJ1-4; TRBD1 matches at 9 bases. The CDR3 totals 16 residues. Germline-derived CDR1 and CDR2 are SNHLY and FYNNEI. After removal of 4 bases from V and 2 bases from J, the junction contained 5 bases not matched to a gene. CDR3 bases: TGTGCCAGCAGTGCCACAGGGGGCTGGACTAATGAAAAACTGTTTTTT. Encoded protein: CASSATGGWTNEKLFF.

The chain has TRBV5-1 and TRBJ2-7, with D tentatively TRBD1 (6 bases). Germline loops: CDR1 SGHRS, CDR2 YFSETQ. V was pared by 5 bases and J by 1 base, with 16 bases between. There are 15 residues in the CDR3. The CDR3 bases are TGCGCCAGCAGGCCTGGACAGCTTGGATCCTACGAGCAGTACTTC. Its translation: CASRPGQLGSYEQYF. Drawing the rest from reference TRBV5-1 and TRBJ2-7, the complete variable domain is KAGVTQTPRYLIKTRGQQVTLSCSPISGHRSVSWYQQTPGQGLQFLFEYFSETQRNKGNFPGRFSGRQFSNSRSEMNVSTLELGDSALYLCASRPGQLGSYEQYFGPGTRLTVT.

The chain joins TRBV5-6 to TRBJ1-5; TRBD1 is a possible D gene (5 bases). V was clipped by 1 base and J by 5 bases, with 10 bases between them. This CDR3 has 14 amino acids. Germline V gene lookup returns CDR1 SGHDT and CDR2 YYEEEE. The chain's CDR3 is CASSLFGRDQPQHF. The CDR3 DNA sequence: TGTGCCAGCAGCTTGTTTGGCAGGGATCAGCCCCAGCATTTT.

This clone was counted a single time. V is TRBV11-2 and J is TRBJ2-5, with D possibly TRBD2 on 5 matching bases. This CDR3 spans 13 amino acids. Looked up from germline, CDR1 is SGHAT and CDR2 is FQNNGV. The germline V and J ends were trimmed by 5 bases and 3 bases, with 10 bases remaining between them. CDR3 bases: TGTGCCAGCAGCCAAACTAGAAAAGAGACCCAGTACTTC. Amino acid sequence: CASSQTRKETQYF.

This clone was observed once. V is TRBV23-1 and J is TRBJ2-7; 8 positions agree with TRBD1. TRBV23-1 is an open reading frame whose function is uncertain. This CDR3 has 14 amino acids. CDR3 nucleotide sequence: TGCGTCGAGGGTCGGGACAGGAGCTCCTACGAGCAGTACTTC. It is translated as CVEGRDRSSYEQYF.

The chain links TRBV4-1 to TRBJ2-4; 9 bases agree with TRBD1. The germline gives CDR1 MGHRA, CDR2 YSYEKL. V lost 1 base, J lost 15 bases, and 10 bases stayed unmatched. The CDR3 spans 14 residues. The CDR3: CASSQALDRGLRYF. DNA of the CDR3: TGCGCCAGCAGCCAAGCGCTAGACAGGGGGTTAAGGTACTTC.

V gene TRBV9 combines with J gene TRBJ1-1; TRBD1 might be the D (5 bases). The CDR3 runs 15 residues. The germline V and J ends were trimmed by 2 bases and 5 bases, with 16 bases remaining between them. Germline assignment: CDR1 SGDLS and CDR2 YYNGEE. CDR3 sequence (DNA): TGTGCCAGCAGCGTTGTCGCGCAGGGTGGGACTGAAGCTTTCTTT. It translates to CASSVVAQGGTEAFF.

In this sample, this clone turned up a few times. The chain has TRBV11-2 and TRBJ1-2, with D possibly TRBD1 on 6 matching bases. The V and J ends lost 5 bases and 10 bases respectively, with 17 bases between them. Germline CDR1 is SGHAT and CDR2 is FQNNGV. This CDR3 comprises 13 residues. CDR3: CASSPSQGPIYTF. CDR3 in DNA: TGTGCCAGCAGCCCCTCTCAGGGGCCCATCTACACCTTC.

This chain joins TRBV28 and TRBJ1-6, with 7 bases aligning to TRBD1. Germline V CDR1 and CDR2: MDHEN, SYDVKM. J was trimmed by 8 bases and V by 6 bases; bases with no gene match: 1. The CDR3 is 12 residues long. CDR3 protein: CASSGTDSPLHF. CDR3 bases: TGTGCCAGCAGCGGGACAGATTCACCCCTCCACTTT.

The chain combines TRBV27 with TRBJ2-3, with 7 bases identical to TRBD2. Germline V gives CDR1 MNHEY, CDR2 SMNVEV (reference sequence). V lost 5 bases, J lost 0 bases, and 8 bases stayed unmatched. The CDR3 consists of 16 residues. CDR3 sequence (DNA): TGTGCCAGCAGTAAACGATGGGACTATAGCACAGATACGCAGTATTTT. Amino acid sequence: CASSKRWDYSTDTQYF.

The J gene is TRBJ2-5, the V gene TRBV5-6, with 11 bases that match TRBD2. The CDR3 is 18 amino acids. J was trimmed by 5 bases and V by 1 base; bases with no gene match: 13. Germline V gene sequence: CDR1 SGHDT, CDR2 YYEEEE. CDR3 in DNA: TGTGCCAGCAGCTTGTTCCTAGCGGGAGGCCGTCTAGGGGAGACCCAGTACTTC. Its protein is CASSLFLAGGRLGETQYF.

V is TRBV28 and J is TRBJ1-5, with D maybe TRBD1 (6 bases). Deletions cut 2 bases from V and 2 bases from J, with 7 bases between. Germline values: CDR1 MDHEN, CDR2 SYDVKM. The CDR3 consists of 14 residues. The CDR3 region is CASSLPGGNQPQHF. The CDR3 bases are TGTGCCAGCAGTTTACCAGGGGGCAATCAGCCCCAGCATTTT.

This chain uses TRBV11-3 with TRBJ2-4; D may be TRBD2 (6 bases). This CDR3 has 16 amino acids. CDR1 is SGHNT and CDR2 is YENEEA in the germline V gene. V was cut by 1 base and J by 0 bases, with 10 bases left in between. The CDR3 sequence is CASSLGSGQAKNIQYF. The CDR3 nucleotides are TGTGCCAGCAGCTTAGGTAGCGGACAAGCCAAAAACATTCAGTACTTC.

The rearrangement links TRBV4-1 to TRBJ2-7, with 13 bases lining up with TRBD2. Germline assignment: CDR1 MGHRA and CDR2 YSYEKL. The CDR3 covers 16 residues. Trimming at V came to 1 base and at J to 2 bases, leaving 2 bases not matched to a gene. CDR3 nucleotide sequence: TGCGCCAGCAGCCAAGCACTAGCGGGAGGGACCTACGAGCAGTACTTC. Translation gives CASSQALAGGTYEQYF.

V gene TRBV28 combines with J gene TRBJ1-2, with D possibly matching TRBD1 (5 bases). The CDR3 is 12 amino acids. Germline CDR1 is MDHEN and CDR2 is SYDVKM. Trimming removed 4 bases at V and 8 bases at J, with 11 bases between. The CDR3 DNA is TGTGCCAGCAGTTGGGGGGAGGGGGGCTACACCTTC. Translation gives CASSWGEGGYTF.

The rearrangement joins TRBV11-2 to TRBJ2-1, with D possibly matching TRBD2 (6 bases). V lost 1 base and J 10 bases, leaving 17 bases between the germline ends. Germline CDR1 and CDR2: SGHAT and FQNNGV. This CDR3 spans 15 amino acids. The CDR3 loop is CASSLASGGTGEQFF. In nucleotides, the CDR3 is TGTGCCAGCAGCTTAGCGAGTGGGGGGACGGGCGAGCAGTTCTTC. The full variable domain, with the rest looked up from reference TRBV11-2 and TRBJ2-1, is EAGVAQSPRYKIIEKRQSVAFWCNPISGHATLYWYQQILGQGPKLLIQFQNNGVVDDSQLPKDRFSAERLKGVDSTLKIQPAKLEDSAVYLCASSLASGGTGEQFFGPGTRLTVL.

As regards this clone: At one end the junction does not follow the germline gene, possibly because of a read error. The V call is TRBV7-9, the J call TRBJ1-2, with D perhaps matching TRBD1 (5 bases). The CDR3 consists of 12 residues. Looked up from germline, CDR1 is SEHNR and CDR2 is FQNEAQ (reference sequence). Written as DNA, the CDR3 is TGTTCCAGCACCGGGGGGGGATATGGCTACACCTTC. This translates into CSSTGGGYGYTF.

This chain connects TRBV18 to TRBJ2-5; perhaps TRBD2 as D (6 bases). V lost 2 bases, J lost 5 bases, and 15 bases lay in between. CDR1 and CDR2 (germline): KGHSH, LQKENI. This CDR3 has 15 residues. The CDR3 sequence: CASSPEKGGQETQYF. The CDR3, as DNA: TGTGCCAGCTCACCAGAAAAAGGAGGGCAGGAGACCCAGTACTTC. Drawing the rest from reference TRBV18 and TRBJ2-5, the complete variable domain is NAGVMQNPRHLVRRRGQEARLRCSPMKGHSHVYWYRQLPEEGLKFMVYLQKENIIDESGMPKERFSAEFPKEGPSILRIQQVVRGDSAAYFCASSPEKGGQETQYFGPGTRLLVL.

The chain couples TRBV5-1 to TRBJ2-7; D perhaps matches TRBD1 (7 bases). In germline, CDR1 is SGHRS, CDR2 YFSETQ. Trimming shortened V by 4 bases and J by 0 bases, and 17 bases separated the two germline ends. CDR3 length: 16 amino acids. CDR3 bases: TGCGCCAGCAGCGGAGGGGACAGCTCCAGCTCCTACGAGCAGTACTTC. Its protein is CASSGGDSSSSYEQYF. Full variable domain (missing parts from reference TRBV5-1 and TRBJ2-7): KAGVTQTPRYLIKTRGQQVTLSCSPISGHRSVSWYQQTPGQGLQFLFEYFSETQRNKGNFPGRFSGRQFSNSRSEMNVSTLELGDSALYLCASSGGDSSSSYEQYFGPGTRLTVT.

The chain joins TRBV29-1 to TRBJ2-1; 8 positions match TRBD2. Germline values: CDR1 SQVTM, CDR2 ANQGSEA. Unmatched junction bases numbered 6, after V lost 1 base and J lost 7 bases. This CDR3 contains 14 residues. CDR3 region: CSVEAGGPWNEQFF. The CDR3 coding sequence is TGCAGCGTTGAAGCGGGAGGGCCTTGGAATGAGCAGTTCTTC.

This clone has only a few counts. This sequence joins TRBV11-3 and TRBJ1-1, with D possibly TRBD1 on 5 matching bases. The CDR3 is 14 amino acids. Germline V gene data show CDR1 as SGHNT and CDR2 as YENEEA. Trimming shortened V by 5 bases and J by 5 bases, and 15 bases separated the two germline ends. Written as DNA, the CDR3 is TGTGCCAGCAGCCGGGGCAGGGAGGGGACTGAAGCTTTCTTT. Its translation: CASSRGREGTEAFF.

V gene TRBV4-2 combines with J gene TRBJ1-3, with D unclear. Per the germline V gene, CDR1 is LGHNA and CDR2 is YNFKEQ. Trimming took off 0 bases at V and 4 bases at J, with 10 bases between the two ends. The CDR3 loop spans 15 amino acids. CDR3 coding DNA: TGTGCCAGCAGCCAAGATCGGTTGTCGGGAAACACCATATATTTT. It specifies CASSQDRLSGNTIYF.

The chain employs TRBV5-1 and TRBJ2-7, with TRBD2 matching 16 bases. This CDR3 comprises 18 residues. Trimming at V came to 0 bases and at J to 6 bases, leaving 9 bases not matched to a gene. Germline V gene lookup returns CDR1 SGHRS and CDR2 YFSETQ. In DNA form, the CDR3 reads TGCGCCAGCAGCTTGGCGTCGGGACTAGCGGGAGGGCCCTCCGAGCAGTACTTC. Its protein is CASSLASGLAGGPSEQYF.

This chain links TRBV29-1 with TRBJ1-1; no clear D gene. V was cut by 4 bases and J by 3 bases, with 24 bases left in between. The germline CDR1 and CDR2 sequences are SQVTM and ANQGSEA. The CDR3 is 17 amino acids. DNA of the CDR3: TGCAGCGTTGCCCAAGTCTTATCCCCGCGGGGTGACACTGAAGCTTTCTTT. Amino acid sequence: CSVAQVLSPRGDTEAFF.

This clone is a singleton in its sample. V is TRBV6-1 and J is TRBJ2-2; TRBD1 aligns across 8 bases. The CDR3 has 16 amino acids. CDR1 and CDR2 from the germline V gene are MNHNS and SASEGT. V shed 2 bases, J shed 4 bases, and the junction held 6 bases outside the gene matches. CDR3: CASSETPGQATGELFF. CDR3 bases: TGTGCCAGCAGTGAAACCCCGGGACAGGCCACCGGGGAGCTGTTTTTT.

The CDR3 region is CASSFLELEEKLFF. The CDR3 DNA reads TGTGCCAGCAGTTTTCTAGAACTTGAGGAAAAACTGTTTTTT. The chain uses TRBV28 and TRBJ1-4; no definite D call. V shed 3 bases and J shed 8 bases, with 13 bases lying between them. There are 14 residues in the CDR3. Per the germline V gene, CDR1 is MDHEN and CDR2 is SYDVKM.

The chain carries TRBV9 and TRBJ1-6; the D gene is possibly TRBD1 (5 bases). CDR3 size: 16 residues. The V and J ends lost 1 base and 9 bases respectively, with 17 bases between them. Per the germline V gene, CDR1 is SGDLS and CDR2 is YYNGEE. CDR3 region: CASSVWGDSGGSPLHF. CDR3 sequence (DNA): TGTGCCAGCAGCGTATGGGGGGACTCCGGAGGTTCACCCCTCCACTTT.

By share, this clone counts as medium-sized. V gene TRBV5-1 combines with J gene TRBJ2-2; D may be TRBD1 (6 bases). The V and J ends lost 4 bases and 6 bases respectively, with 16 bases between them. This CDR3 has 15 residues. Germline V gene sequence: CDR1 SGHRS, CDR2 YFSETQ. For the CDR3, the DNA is TGCGCCAGCAGCGCCACCACTACAGGGTCCGGGGAGCTGTTTTTT. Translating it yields CASSATTTGSGELFF.

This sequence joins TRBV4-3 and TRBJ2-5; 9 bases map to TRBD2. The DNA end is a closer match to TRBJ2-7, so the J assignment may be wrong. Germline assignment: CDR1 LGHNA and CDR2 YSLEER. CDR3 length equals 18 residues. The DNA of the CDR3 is TGCGCCAGCAGCCAAGATTCAGGGCTAGCGGGGACTTATAACGAGCAGTACTTC. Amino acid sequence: CASSQDSGLAGTYNEQYF.

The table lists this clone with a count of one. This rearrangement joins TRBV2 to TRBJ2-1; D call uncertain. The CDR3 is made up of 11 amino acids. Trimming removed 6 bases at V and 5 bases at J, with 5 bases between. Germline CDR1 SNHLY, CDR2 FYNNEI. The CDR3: CASSGDNEQFF. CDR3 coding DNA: TGTGCCAGCAGCGGTGACAATGAGCAGTTCTTC.